One and the same sample provided the 26 T cell receptor beta chains below, sequenced in a study of T-cell memory formation after mild COVID-19. TCRdb re-called the 5' RACE reads with MiXCR, one entry per CDR3 protein. The sample consists of roughly 450,000 distinct CDR3 sequences, 15% to 20% of them appearing once. Sequences were obtained from PBMCs or a T cell subset sorted from them (not recorded which). The source of these receptors is an adult woman who had mild COVID-19 (a few samples of this study predate the infection). Cell type and time point are not known.

This clonotype occurred a few times. The chain couples TRBV7-9 to TRBJ1-1; perhaps TRBD1 as D (6 bases). Germline CDR1 reads SEHNR; CDR2 reads FQNEAQ (reference sequence). Between the trimmed V and J ends, which lost 5 bases and 0 bases, there was a span of 19 bases. The CDR3 is made up of 17 amino acids. The DNA of the CDR3 is TGTGCCAGCAGCCCCCATCTAGGGGGGCTGATGAACACTGAAGCTTTCTTT. Translating it yields CASSPHLGGLMNTEAFF.

A single count supports this clonotype. The rearrangement joins TRBV5-5 to TRBJ2-7; no clear D. Germline values: CDR1 SGHKS, CDR2 YYEKEE (reference sequence). The CDR3 sequence is 15 residues long. The V end was cut by 2 bases, the J end by 0 bases, with 12 bases between. The CDR3 loop is CASSFRPTSSYEQYF. For the CDR3, the DNA is TGTGCCAGCAGCTTCCGGCCGACATCCTCCTACGAGCAGTACTTC.

This clonotype was seen at least ten times. V usage is TRBV25-1 and J usage is TRBJ2-1; the D gene is possibly TRBD1 (6 bases). V gave up 4 bases and J gave up 7 bases, with 14 bases separating them. The CDR3 contains 14 residues. CDR1 MGHDK and CDR2 SYGVNS come from the germline V gene. CDR3 nucleotide sequence: TGTGCCAGCAGTGGTGTGACAGGAGCTAATGAGCAGTTCTTC. It encodes CASSGVTGANEQFF.

This clonotype occurred a few times. The chain joins TRBV20-1 to TRBJ2-1; 10 bases agree with TRBD2. Per germline, CDR1 DFQATT and CDR2 SNEGSKA (reference sequence). V gave up 2 bases and J gave up 2 bases; unmatched junction bases: 6. The CDR3 length is 16 residues. As DNA, the CDR3 is TGCAGTGCTAGATATCTAGCGGGAGCTGCCTACAATGAGCAGTTCTTC. Its translation: CSARYLAGAAYNEQFF.

This clonotype was detected only a few times. The chain carries TRBV6-4 and TRBJ2-1; possibly TRBD1 for D (6 bases). CDR1 MRHNA and CDR2 SNTAGT come from the germline V gene. The V and J ends lost 4 bases and 0 bases respectively, with 13 bases between them. The CDR3 is 16 residues long. The CDR3 here is CASSVGGTSSYNEQFF. CDR3 coding DNA: TGTGCCAGCAGTGTTGGGGGCACTAGCTCCTACAATGAGCAGTTCTTC.

This clonotype was detected many times. This sequence joins TRBV4-2 and TRBJ1-6; no firm D call. CDR1 is LGHNA and CDR2 is YNFKEQ in the germline V gene. V was trimmed by 0 bases and J by 7 bases, leaving 13 bases between them. The CDR3 consists of 16 residues. Here the CDR3 reads CASSQDRPPKNSPLHF. CDR3 sequence (DNA): TGTGCCAGCAGCCAAGATAGACCTCCAAAGAATTCACCCCTCCACTTT.

This clonotype was observed a handful of times. The V gene is TRBV7-9, the J gene TRBJ2-1; D tentatively reads TRBD1 or TRBD2 (5 bases each). From germline, CDR1 is SEHNR and CDR2 FQNEAQ (reference sequence). V dropped 6 bases and J dropped 6 bases, with 21 bases sitting between them. The CDR3 loop spans 16 amino acids. The CDR3 nucleotides are TGTGCCAGCAGAACCAACAGTCGGGGCGCCTCCAATGAGCAGTTCTTC. This gives the protein CASRTNSRGASNEQFF. The whole variable domain, remainder taken from reference TRBV7-9 and TRBJ2-1, is DTGVSQNPRHKITKRGQNVTFRCDPISEHNRLYWYRQTLGQGPEFLTYFQNEAQLEKSRLLSDRFSAERPKGSFSTLEIQRTEQGDSAMYLCASRTNSRGASNEQFFGPGTRLTVL.

This clonotype appeared a few times. The chain combines TRBV7-9 with TRBJ1-5, with no clear D. Germline loops: CDR1 SEHNR, CDR2 FQNEAQ (reference sequence). CDR3 size: 15 residues. Trimming cost V 4 bases and J 0 bases, with 10 bases left between them. The CDR3 region has the DNA TGTGCCAGCAGCTCCCCGACGGATAGCAATCAGCCCCAGCATTTT. Its protein product is CASSSPTDSNQPQHF.

There are a few counts of this clonotype. J is TRBJ1-1 and V is TRBV12-3 or TRBV12-4; D might be TRBD1 (6 bases). V lost 7 bases to trimming and J lost 0 bases, with 21 bases between them. The CDR3 loop spans 17 amino acids. CDR3 loop: CASNYPGGSGVNTEAFF. The CDR3 DNA follows: TGTGCCAGCAATTACCCGGGGGGCTCAGGAGTGAACACTGAAGCTTTCTTT.

The sample holds a few counts of this clonotype. The chain has TRBV27 and TRBJ1-4, with D possibly matching TRBD1 (5 bases). CDR1 and CDR2 (germline): MNHEY, SMNVEV (reference sequence). The CDR3 runs to 14 residues. V gave up 3 bases and J gave up 1 base, with 6 bases separating them. The CDR3 protein is CASSLRGTNEKLFF. Written as DNA, the CDR3 is TGTGCCAGCAGTTTGAGGGGAACTAATGAAAAACTGTTTTTT.

This clonotype has at least ten counts. V gene TRBV14 combines with J gene TRBJ1-1; D is undetermined. The V gene's germline CDR1 is SGHDN and CDR2 FVKESK. V lost 3 bases to trimming and J lost 4 bases, with 6 bases between them. The CDR3 totals 12 residues. The DNA of the CDR3 is TGTGCCAGCAGCCAGGTGGGCACTGAAGCTTTCTTT. The encoded protein is CASSQVGTEAFF.

A few counts support this clonotype. The chain is built from TRBV24-1 and TRBJ1-2; D unclear. The germline gives CDR1 KGHDR, CDR2 SFDVKD. V gave up 5 bases and J gave up 5 bases, with 8 bases separating them. The CDR3 loop spans 12 amino acids. In nucleotides, the CDR3 is TGTGCCACCAGTGGGGGTAGTTATGGCTACACCTTC. This encodes CATSGGSYGYTF.

The gene calls are TRBV6-6 and TRBJ2-2; D ambiguous. Germline V CDR1 and CDR2: MNHNY, SVGAGI (reference sequence). Trimming shortened V by 0 bases and J by 1 base, and 6 bases separated the two germline ends. CDR3 length: 15 amino acids. The CDR3 region has the DNA TGTGCCAGCAGTTACTCTCCCGTGAACACCGGGGAGCTGTTTTTT. As protein: CASSYSPVNTGELFF.

The CDR3 loop is CASSYTARGEGYTF. The DNA for the CDR3 is TGTGCCAGCAGCTATACAGCCCGTGGAGAGGGCTACACCTTC. This rearrangement joins TRBV6-2 or TRBV6-3 to TRBJ1-2; no clear D. V was trimmed by 6 bases and J by 8 bases, leaving 19 bases between them. Per germline, CDR1 MNHEY and CDR2 SVGEGT. CDR3 length: 14 residues.

This clonotype came up a few times. V gene TRBV6-1 combines with J gene TRBJ2-1; a weak D match, TRBD2 (5 bases). Deletions cut 6 bases from V and 4 bases from J, with 10 bases between. Germline loops: CDR1 MNHNS, CDR2 SASEGT. The CDR3 is made up of 13 amino acids. The CDR3 bases are TGTGCCAGCAGATCGGGGTTGTACAATGAGCAGTTCTTC. Its protein product is CASRSGLYNEQFF.

The chain links TRBV12-3 or TRBV12-4 to TRBJ2-2; TRBD1 might be the D (5 bases). V shed 2 bases and J shed 2 bases, with 9 bases lying between them. This CDR3 has 15 residues. CDR3 sequence: CASSLRQSNTGELFF. DNA of the CDR3: TGTGCCAGCAGTTTACGACAGAGCAACACCGGGGAGCTGTTTTTT.

This clonotype was counted many times. This rearrangement joins TRBV7-6 to TRBJ2-7; possibly TRBD1 for D (6 bases). This CDR3 region has 14 residues. The germline V gene has CDR1 SGHVS and CDR2 FNYEAQ. V was clipped by 1 base and J by 6 bases, with 13 bases between them. The CDR3 loop reads CASSLGTAPGEQYF. In nucleotides, the CDR3 is TGTGCCAGCAGCTTAGGGACAGCACCTGGCGAGCAGTACTTC.

This clonotype was seen a handful of times. The CDR3 protein is CATSDLASYNEQFF. The CDR3 coding sequence is TGTGCCACCAGTGATTTGGCCTCTTACAATGAGCAGTTCTTC. The chain joins TRBV24-1 to TRBJ2-1; D gene uncertain. CDR3 length: 14 residues. Germline V gene data show CDR1 as KGHDR and CDR2 as SFDVKD. Trimming removed 0 bases from V and 4 bases from J, with 6 bases in between.

The J gene is TRBJ1-1, the V gene TRBV12-3 or TRBV12-4; TRBD1 matches at 8 bases. This CDR3 is 16 amino acids long. Trimming at V came to 7 bases and at J to 0 bases, leaving 10 bases not matched to a gene. The CDR3 DNA reads TGTGCCAGCAACAGCCAGGGGGCAGGCATGAACACTGAAGCTTTCTTT. Amino acid sequence: CASNSQGAGMNTEAFF.

The rearrangement joins TRBV7-2 to TRBJ1-2, with D unresolved. The CDR3 totals 14 residues. V lost 0 bases and J lost 5, with 10 bases in between. Germline V gives CDR1 SGHTA, CDR2 FQGNSA. Written as DNA, the CDR3 is TGTGCCAGCAGCTTAGCGGATGGGGTGTATGGCTACACCTTC. Its protein is CASSLADGVYGYTF.

The rearrangement uses TRBV11-2 and TRBJ2-2, with 7 bases identical to TRBD1. This CDR3 has 14 amino acids. Trimming took 4 bases from V and 7 from J; bases not matched to a gene: 6. The V gene's germline CDR1 is SGHAT and CDR2 FQNNGV. CDR3 residues: CASSSNRGDGELFF. In nucleotides, the CDR3 is TGTGCCAGCAGCTCAAACAGGGGAGACGGGGAGCTGTTTTTT.

The sample holds a few counts of this clonotype. The chain links TRBV29-1 to TRBJ1-1; D gene ambiguous. V shed 6 bases and J shed 3 bases, with 17 bases lying between them. Germline V lookup: CDR1 SQVTM, CDR2 ANQGSEA. The CDR3 runs 14 residues. CDR3 amino acids: CSVRVRQRDTEAFF. The CDR3 nucleotides are TGCAGCGTCCGCGTTAGGCAGCGGGACACTGAAGCTTTCTTT.

The chain employs TRBV12-3 or TRBV12-4 and TRBJ2-1; 11 positions agree with TRBD2. After removal of 7 bases from V and 8 bases from J, the junction contained 13 bases not matched to a gene. This CDR3 comprises 16 residues. The DNA for the CDR3 is TGTGCCAGCACCCGTTCCTTTAGCGGGAGGGCCGATGAGCAGTTCTTC. Residues: CASTRSFSGRADEQFF.

This clonotype appeared a few times. The chain has TRBV3-1 and TRBJ2-7; TRBD2 aligns across 10 bases. The germline CDR1 and CDR2 sequences are LGHDT and YNNKEL (reference sequence). This CDR3 spans 13 amino acids. Trimming at V came to 4 bases and at J to 10 bases, leaving 7 bases not matched to a gene. The CDR3 DNA sequence: TGTGCCAGCAGCCCGCGGGTAGCGGGAGGTCAGTACTTC. This codes for CASSPRVAGGQYF.

This rearrangement joins TRBV19 to TRBJ1-5, with D unresolved. Germline V gene sequence: CDR1 LNHDA, CDR2 SQIVND (reference sequence). V was trimmed by 9 bases and J by 0 bases, leaving 15 bases between them. The CDR3 has 15 amino acids. CDR3 sequence: CASNLGGYSNQPQHF. In nucleotides, the CDR3 is TGTGCCAGCAATCTCGGCGGATATAGCAATCAGCCCCAGCATTTT.

This chain's CDR3 is CSVEDRILVNEQFF. The CDR3 coding sequence is TGCAGCGTTGAAGACAGGATCTTGGTCAATGAGCAGTTCTTC. The chain joins TRBV29-1 to TRBJ2-1, with D uncertain. The germline V gene has CDR1 SQVTM and CDR2 ANQGSEA. V was cut by 0 bases and J by 6 bases, with 12 bases left in between. This CDR3 region has 14 residues.